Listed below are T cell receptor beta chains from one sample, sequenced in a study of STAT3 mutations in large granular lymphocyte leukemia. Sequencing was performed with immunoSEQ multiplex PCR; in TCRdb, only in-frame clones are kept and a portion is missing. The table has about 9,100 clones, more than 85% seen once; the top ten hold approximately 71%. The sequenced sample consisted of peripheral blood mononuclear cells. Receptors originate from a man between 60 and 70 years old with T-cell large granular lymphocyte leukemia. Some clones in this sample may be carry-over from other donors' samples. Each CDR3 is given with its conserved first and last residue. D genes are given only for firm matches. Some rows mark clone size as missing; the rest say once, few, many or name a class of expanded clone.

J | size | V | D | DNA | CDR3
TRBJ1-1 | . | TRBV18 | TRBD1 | TGTGCCAGCTCACCTTGGACAGGGGAGGATACTGAAGCTTTCTTT | CASSPWTGEDTEAFF
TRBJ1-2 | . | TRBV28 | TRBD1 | TGTGCCAGCCTCGAACAGGGGTTAGGCGGTGGCTACACCTTC | CASLEQGLGGGYTF
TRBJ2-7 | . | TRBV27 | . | TGTGCCAGCAGTCGCCGGCCTAACGACTACGAGCAGTACTTC | CASSRRPNDYEQYF
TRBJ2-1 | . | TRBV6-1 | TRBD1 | TGTGCCAGCCGGGACAGGGGGCAGGATGAGCAGTTCTTC | CASRDRGQDEQFF
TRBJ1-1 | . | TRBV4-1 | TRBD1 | TGCGCCAGCAACGACCGTCCAGGGGGCATGAACACTGAAGCTTTCTTT | CASNDRPGGMNTEAFF
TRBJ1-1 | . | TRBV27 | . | TGTGCCAGCAGTTTAAGGGGGATGAACACTGAAGCTTTCTTT | CASSLRGMNTEAFF
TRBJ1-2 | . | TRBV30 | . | TGTGCCTGGAGTGGGAGGCTAAGGGCATTTTTTGGCTACACCTTC | CAWSGRLRAFFGYTF
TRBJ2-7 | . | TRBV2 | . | TGTGCCAGCAGTGAAGCTTCCTCGTGGACGGCCGTCTACGAGCAGTACTTC | CASSEASSWTAVYEQYF
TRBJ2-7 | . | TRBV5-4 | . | TGTGCCAGCAGCCCACGGGACGGAGACTACGAGCAGTACTTC | CASSPRDGDYEQYF
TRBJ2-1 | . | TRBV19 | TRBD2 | TGTGCCAGTAGAACGGGAGGGCGGGGTGAGCAGTTCTTC | CASRTGGRGEQFF
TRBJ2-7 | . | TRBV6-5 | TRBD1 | TGTGCCAGCAGTTCCCGGGACAGGCGACCGTACGAGCAGTACTTC | CASSSRDRRPYEQYF
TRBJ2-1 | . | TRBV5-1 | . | TGCGCCAGCAGCCCTTTAGTGGGGTCCTACAATGAGCAGTTCTTC | CASSPLVGSYNEQFF
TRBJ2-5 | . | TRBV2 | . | TGTGCCAGCCTGTACCAAGAGACCCAGTACTTC | CASLYQETQYF
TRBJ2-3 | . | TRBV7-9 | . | TGTGCCAGCAGCCCTCCCGGGACGGCCGAGGGGGATACGCAGTATTTT | CASSPPGTAEGDTQYF
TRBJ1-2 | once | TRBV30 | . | TGTGCCTGGAGGACACCGATGGGTGGCTACACCTTC | CAWRTPMGGYTF
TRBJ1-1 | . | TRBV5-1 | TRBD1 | TGCGCCAGCAGCTCCGGCCAGGGGGTCACTGAAGCTTTCTTT | CASSSGQGVTEAFF
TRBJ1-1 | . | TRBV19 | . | TGTGCCAGTAGTATAGCCCGAACGTTAGGGAGGAACACTGAAGCTTTCTTT | CASSIARTLGRNTEAFF